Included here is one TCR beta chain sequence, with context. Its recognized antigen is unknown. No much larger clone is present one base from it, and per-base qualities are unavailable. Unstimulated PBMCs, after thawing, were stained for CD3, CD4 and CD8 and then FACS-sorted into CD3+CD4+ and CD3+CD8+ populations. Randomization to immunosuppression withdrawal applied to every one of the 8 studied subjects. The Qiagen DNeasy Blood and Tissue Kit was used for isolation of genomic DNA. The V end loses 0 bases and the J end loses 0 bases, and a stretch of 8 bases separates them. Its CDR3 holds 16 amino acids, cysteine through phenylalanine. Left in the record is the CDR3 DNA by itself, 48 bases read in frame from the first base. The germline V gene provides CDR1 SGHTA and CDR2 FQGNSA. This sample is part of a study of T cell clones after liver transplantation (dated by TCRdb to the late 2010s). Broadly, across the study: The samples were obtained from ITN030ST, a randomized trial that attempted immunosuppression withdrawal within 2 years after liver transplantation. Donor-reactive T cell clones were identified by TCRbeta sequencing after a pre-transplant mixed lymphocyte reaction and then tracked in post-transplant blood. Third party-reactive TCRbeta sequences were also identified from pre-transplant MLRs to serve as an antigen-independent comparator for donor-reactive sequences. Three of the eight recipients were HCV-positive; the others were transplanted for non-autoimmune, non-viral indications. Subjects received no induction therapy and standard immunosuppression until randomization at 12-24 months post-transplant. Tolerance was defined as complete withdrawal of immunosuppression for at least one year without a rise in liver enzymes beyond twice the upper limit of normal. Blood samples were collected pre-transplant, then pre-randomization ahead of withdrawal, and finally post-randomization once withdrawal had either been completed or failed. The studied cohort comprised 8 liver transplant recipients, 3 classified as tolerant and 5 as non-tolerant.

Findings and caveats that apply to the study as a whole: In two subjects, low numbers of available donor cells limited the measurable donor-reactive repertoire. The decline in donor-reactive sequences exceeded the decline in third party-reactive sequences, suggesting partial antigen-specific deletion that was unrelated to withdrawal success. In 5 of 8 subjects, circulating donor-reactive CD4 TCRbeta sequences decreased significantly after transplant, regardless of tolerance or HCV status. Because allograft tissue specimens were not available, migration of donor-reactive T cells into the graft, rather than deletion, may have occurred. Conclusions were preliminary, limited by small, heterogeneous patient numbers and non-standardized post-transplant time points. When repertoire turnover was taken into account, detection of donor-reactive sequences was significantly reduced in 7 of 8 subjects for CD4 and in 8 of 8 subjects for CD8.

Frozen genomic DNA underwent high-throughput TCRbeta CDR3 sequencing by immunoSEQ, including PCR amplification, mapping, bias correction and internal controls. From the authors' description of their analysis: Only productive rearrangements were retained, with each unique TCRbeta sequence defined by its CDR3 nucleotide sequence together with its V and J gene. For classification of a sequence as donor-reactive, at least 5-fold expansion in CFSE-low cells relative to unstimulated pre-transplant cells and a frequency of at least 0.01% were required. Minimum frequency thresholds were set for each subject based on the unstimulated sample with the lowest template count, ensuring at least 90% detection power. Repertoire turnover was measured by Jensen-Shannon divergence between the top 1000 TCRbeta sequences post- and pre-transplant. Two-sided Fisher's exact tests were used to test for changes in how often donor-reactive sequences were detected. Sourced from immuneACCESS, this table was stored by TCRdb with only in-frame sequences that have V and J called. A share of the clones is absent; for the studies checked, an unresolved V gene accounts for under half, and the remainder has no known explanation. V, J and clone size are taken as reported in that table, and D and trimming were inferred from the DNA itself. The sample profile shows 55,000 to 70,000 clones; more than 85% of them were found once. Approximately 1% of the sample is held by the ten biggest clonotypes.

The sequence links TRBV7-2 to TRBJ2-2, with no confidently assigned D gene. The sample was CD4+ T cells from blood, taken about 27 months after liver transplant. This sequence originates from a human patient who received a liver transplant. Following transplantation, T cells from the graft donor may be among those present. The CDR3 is CASSLALGPNTGELFF. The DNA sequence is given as TGTGCCAGCAGCTTAGCACTGGGTCCGAACACCGGGGAGCTGTTTTTT.